Below are 18 T cell receptor beta chains sequenced from a single sample in a study of T cell repertoires in cytomegalovirus infection. TCRdb called the reads again in MiXCR, with one record for every CDR3 protein. Of about 740,000 distinct CDR3 sequences listed, roughly a third are singletons. Sequenced: PBMCs. Source of these receptors: a human donor in good health (CMV status not recorded). Some clones in this sample may be carry-over from other donors' samples.

This chain connects TRBV25-1 to TRBJ2-3; perhaps D is TRBD1 or TRBD2 (5 bases each). CDR3 size: 15 residues. V was pared by 7 bases and J by 1 base, with 15 bases between. CDR1 and CDR2 from the germline V gene are MGHDK and SYGVNS. For the CDR3, the DNA is TGTGCCAGCACTCGGGGCGCGGCACGCACAGATACGCAGTATTTT. The encoded protein is CASTRGAARTDTQYF.

This clonotype showed up just a few times. The CDR3 DNA sequence: TGTGCCAGCAGTTTAAGCGAGCAGTACTTC. It encodes CASSLSEQYF. V gene TRBV27 combines with J gene TRBJ2-7, with D hard to call. Trimming left V 2 bases short and J 6 bases short, with 2 bases between. Germline V CDR1 and CDR2: MNHEY, SMNVEV (reference sequence). This CDR3 has 10 amino acids.

The rearrangement joins TRBV6-6 to TRBJ2-2, with D perhaps matching TRBD2 (6 bases). Trimming removed 6 bases from V and 0 bases from J, with 14 bases in between. This CDR3 region has 16 residues. Germline lookup yields CDR1 MNHNY and CDR2 SVGAGI (reference sequence). The CDR3 reads CASRPLGGANTGELFF. In nucleotides, the CDR3 is TGTGCCAGCAGACCCTTAGGAGGGGCGAACACCGGGGAGCTGTTTTTT.

This clonotype came up many times. This chain links TRBV7-2 with TRBJ1-1; a possible D gene is TRBD1 (6 bases). Trimming cost V 5 bases and J 4 bases, with 17 bases left between them. Germline loops: CDR1 SGHTA, CDR2 FQGNSA. The CDR3 is made up of 15 amino acids. CDR3 region: CASSGSGTRTTEAFF. CDR3 nucleotides: TGTGCCAGCAGCGGGTCCGGGACACGCACCACTGAAGCTTTCTTT.

The chain has TRBV27 and TRBJ2-7, with 8 bases identical to TRBD1. Germline-derived CDR1 and CDR2 are MNHEY and SMNVEV (reference sequence). V shed 5 bases, J shed 1 base, and the junction held 13 bases outside the gene matches. The CDR3 is made up of 17 amino acids. The CDR3 bases are TGTGCCAGCAGTCCCTTTCGGGACAGGTGGAGTTCCTACGAGCAGTACTTC. Translated: CASSPFRDRWSSYEQYF.

This clonotype was recorded many times. The chain recombines TRBV28 with TRBJ2-1; possible D gene TRBD2, 5 bases. The V end was cut by 7 bases, the J end by 4 bases, with 14 bases between. Germline V gives CDR1 MDHEN, CDR2 SYDVKM. This CDR3 has 14 amino acids. The CDR3 reads CASTEAETYNEQFF. DNA for the CDR3: TGTGCCAGCACAGAAGCGGAGACATACAATGAGCAGTTCTTC.

This clonotype has a handful of counts. The V call is TRBV4-2, the J call TRBJ1-2; D perhaps matches TRBD1 (5 bases). The germline gives CDR1 LGHNA, CDR2 YNFKEQ. Between the trimmed V and J ends, which lost 4 bases and 6 bases, there was a span of 15 bases. This CDR3 region has 14 residues. The CDR3 reads CASSLGGGIDGYTF. The CDR3 DNA sequence: TGTGCCAGCAGCCTCGGGGGGGGAATTGATGGCTACACCTTC.

V usage is TRBV6-2 or TRBV6-3 and J usage is TRBJ2-2; 7 nucleotides align to TRBD1. The germline V gene encodes CDR1 MNHEY and CDR2 SVGEGT. This CDR3 comprises 14 residues. The V segment lost 10 bases and the J segment 5 bases; nucleotides outside the gene matches: 10. DNA of the CDR3: TGTGCCACCCTAAGGGCAGGGGGAACCGGGGAGCTGTTTTTT. This encodes CATLRAGGTGELFF.

In this sample, this clonotype turned up a few times. V gene TRBV20-1 combines with J gene TRBJ1-2; D is unclear. CDR3 length: 12 amino acids. Germline CDR1 DFQATT, CDR2 SNEGSKA (reference sequence). V lost 3 bases and J 3 bases, leaving 8 bases between the germline ends. The CDR3 nucleotides read TGCAGTGCTAGTCGTGGTGACTATGGCTACACCTTC. Translated, it gives CSASRGDYGYTF.

The V gene is TRBV4-1, the J gene TRBJ1-1; D unclear. V dropped 2 bases and J dropped 6 bases, with 19 bases sitting between them. Germline CDR1 is MGHRA and CDR2 is YSYEKL. The CDR3 length is 16 residues. As DNA, the CDR3 is TGCGCCAGCAGCCAATACGCGGGAGGGAATAGCCCTGAAGCTTTCTTT. Its protein product is CASSQYAGGNSPEAFF.

This clonotype has only a few counts. The chain employs TRBV11-2 and TRBJ2-5, with D possibly matching TRBD1 (5 bases). CDR3 length: 15 residues. CDR1 SGHAT and CDR2 FQNNGV come from the germline V gene. Trimming took off 1 base at V and 1 base at J, with 10 bases between the two ends. CDR3 coding DNA: TGTGCCAGCAGCTTAGTTGGCAGGGCCCAAGAGACCCAGTACTTC. Its translation is CASSLVGRAQETQYF.

The table lists this clonotype with many counts. The chain uses TRBV7-6 and TRBJ2-1, with D perhaps TRBD2 (6 bases). Trimming shortened V by 1 base and J by 0 bases, and 16 bases separated the two germline ends. Germline loops: CDR1 SGHVS, CDR2 FNYEAQ. This CDR3 contains 18 residues. CDR3: CASSLGVGYGSSYNEQFF. CDR3 bases: TGTGCCAGCAGCTTAGGGGTGGGTTACGGGAGCTCCTACAATGAGCAGTTCTTC.

The chain joins TRBV7-6 to TRBJ2-3; 7 bases are shared with TRBD1. Trimming cost V 2 bases and J 6 bases; bases outside gene matches: 8. CDR1 and CDR2 (germline): SGHVS, FNYEAQ. The CDR3 consists of 15 residues. CDR3 DNA: TGTGCCAGCAGCTTAAAGACAGGGCCAGGGGATACGCAGTATTTT. Translation: CASSLKTGPGDTQYF.

The V call is TRBV29-1, the J call TRBJ2-7; 12 bases align to TRBD2. After removal of 5 bases from V and 3 bases from J, the junction contained 14 bases not matched to a gene. The germline CDR1 and CDR2 sequences are SQVTM and ANQGSEA. The CDR3 extends over 17 amino acids. CDR3 nucleotide sequence: TGCAGCGTTCCCCTGCGCCTAGCGGGAGGGATTGGCTACGAGCAGTACTTC. Translation: CSVPLRLAGGIGYEQYF.

The chain has TRBV24-1 and TRBJ2-1; 7 bases align to TRBD2. The CDR3 extends over 14 amino acids. The V segment lost 4 bases and the J segment 6 bases; nucleotides outside the gene matches: 5. Looked up from germline, CDR1 is KGHDR and CDR2 is SFDVKD. The CDR3 nucleotides are TGTGCCACCAGTGAAACCGGGACTACCAATGAGCAGTTCTTC. This gives the protein CATSETGTTNEQFF.

The chain employs TRBV29-1 and TRBJ1-4; no clear D gene. The CDR3 covers 14 residues. Trimming pared 4 bases from V and 0 bases from J, leaving 9 bases between. The germline gives CDR1 SQVTM, CDR2 ANQGSEA. This chain's CDR3 is CSVVGPATNEKLFF. In nucleotides, the CDR3 is TGCAGCGTTGTAGGTCCCGCAACTAATGAAAAACTGTTTTTT.

The chain carries TRBV10-3 and TRBJ1-2; possible D gene TRBD1, 5 bases. Germline V lookup: CDR1 ENHRY, CDR2 SYGVKD. Trimming pared 1 base from V and 4 bases from J, leaving 16 bases between. This CDR3 contains 16 residues. CDR3 nucleotide sequence: TGTGCCATCAGTGAGTACAGAGGGCATCAGGGCTATGGCTACACCTTC. Translating gives CAISEYRGHQGYGYTF.

The chain employs TRBV5-1 and TRBJ2-7; 7 bases align to TRBD1. Per the germline V gene, CDR1 is SGHRS and CDR2 is YFSETQ. This CDR3 has 11 amino acids. After removal of 5 bases from V and 5 bases from J, the junction contained 1 base not matched to a gene. CDR3 in DNA: TGCGCCAGCAGAGGGACAGACGAGCAGTACTTC. It codes for CASRGTDEQYF.